This TCR beta chain originates from a study of cytomegalovirus exposure and HLA in healthy donors. The study's findings and limits: The investigators catalogued 180 or so TCR beta chains as cytomegalovirus-associated. In vitro, a few CMV-associated chains proved specific for CMV antigens.

Turning to this clone: Antigen specificity is unknown.

Sequencing was performed with immunoSEQ multiplex PCR; in TCRdb, only in-frame clones are kept and a portion is missing. The sample holds 30,000 to 40,000 clones, 85% to 95% seen once. The length of the CDR3 is 14 residues. CDR1 and CDR2 (germline): SGHRS, YFSETQ. J lost 5 bases, V lost 7 bases, and 10 bases had no gene match. The sequenced sample was PBMCs. This clonotype originated in a man between 18 and 35 years old in good health and CMV-seronegative. This rearrangement joins TRBV5-1 to TRBJ2-5, with 8 bases aligning to TRBD1. CDR3 sequence (DNA): TGCGCCAGCCTACCAGGACAGGGCGGCGAGACCCAGTACTTC. This codes for CASLPGQGGETQYF.